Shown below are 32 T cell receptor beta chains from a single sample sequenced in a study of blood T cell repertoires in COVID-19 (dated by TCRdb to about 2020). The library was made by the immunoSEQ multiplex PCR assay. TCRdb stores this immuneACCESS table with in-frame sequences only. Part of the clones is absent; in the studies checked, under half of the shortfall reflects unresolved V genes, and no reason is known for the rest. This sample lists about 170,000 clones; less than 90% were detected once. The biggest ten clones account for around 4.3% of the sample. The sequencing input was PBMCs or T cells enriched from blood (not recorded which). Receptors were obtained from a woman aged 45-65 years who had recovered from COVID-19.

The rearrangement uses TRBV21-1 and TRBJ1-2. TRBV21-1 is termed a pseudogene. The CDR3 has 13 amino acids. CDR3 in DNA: TGTGCCAGCAGCAAAGGGGGGAGGGCTGGCTACACCTTC. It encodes CASSKGGRAGYTF.

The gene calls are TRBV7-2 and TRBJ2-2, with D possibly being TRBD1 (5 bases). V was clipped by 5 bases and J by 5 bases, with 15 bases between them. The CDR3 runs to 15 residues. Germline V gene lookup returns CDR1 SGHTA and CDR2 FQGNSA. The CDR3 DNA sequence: TGTGCCAGCAGCCTCGGCCAGGGCGAGACCGGGGAGCTGTTTTTT. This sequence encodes CASSLGQGETGELFF.

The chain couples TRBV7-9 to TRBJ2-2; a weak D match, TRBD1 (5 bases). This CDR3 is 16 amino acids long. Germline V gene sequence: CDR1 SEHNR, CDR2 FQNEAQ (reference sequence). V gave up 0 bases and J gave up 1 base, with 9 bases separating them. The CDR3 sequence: CASSLALGQNTGELFF. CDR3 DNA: TGTGCCAGCAGCTTAGCTCTTGGACAGAACACCGGGGAGCTGTTTTTT.

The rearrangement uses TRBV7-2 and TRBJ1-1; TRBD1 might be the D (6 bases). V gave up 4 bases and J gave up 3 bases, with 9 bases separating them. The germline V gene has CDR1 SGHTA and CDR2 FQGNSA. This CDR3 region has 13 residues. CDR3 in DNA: TGTGCCAGCAGCTGGACAGCCTACACTGAAGCTTTCTTT. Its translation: CASSWTAYTEAFF.

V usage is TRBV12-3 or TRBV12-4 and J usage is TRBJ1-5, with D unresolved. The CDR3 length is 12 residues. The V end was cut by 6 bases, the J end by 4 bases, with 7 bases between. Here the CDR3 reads CASRSANQPQHF. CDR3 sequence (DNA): TGTGCCAGCAGGTCAGCGAATCAGCCCCAGCATTTT.

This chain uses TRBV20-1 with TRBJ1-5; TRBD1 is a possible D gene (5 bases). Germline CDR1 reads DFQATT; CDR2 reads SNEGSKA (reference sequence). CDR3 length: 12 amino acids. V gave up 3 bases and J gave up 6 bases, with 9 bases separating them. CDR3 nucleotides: TGCAGTGCTAGTTCTACAGGTCAGCCCCAGCATTTT. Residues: CSASSTGQPQHF.

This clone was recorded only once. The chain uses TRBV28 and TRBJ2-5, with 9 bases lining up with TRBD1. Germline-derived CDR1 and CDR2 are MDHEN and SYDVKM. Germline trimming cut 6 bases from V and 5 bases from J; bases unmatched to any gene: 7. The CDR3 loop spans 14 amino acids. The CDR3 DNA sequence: TGTGCCAGCAGCAAACAGGGGGCCAGGGAGACCCAGTACTTC. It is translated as CASSKQGARETQYF.

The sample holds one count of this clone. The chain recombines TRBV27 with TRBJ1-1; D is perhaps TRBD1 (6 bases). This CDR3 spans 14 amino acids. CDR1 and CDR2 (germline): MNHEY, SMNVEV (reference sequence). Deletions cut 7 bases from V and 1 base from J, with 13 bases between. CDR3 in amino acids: CASTPGGWNTEAFF. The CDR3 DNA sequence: TGTGCCAGCACCCCTGGGGGCTGGAACACTGAAGCTTTCTTT.

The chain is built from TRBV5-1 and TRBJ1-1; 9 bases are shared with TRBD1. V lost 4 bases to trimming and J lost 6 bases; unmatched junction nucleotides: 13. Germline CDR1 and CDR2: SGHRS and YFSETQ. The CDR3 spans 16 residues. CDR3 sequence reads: CASSLQQGAGRAEAFF. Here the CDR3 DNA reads TGCGCCAGCAGCCTACAACAGGGGGCAGGCCGCGCTGAAGCTTTCTTT.

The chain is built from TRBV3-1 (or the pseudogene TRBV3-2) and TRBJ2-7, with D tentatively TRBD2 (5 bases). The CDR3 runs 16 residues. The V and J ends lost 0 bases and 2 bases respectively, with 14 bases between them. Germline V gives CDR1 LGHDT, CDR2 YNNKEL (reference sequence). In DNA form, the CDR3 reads TGTGCCAGCAGCCAAGATGGGCGGGCTTCGACCTACGAGCAGTACGTC. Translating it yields CASSQDGRASTYEQYV.

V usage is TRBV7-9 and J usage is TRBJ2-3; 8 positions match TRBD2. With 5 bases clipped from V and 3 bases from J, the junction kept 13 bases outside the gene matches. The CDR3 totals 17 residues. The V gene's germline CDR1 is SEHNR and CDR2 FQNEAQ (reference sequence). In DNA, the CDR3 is TGTGCCAGCAGCCCCCGCCCCGACCGGGGGGGGACAGATACGCAGTATTTT. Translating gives CASSPRPDRGGTDTQYF. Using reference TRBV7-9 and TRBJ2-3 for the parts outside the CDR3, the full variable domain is DTGVSQNPRHKITKRGQNVTFRCDPISEHNRLYWYRQTLGQGPEFLTYFQNEAQLEKSRLLSDRFSAERPKGSFSTLEIQRTEQGDSAMYLCASSPRPDRGGTDTQYFGPGTRLTVL.

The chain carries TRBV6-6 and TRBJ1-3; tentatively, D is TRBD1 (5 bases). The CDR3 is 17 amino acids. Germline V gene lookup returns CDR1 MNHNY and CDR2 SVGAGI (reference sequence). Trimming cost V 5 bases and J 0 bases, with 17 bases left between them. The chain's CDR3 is CASSRLTDNFSGNTIYF. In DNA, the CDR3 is TGTGCCAGCAGTCGCCTGACAGATAACTTCTCTGGAAACACCATATATTTT.

The DNA for the CDR3 is TGCGCCAGCAGCCAAGATCTGGAGGAGGAAGCTTTCTTT. Translated: CASSQDLEEEAFF. This chain links TRBV4-3 with TRBJ1-1; D not resolved. The CDR3 sequence is 13 residues long. The V and J ends lost 0 bases and 8 bases respectively, with 10 bases between them. Germline lookup yields CDR1 LGHNA and CDR2 YSLEER.

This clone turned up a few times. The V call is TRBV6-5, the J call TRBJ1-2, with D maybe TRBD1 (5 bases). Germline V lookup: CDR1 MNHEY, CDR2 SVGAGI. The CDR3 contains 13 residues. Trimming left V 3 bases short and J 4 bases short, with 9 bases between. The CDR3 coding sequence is TGTGCCAGCAGTTATGGGGGGAGCTATGGCTACACCTTC. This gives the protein CASSYGGSYGYTF.

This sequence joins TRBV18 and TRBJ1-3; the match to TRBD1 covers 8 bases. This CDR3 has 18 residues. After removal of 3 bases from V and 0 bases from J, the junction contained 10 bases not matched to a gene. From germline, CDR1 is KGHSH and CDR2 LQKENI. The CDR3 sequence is CASSPGVTGTGSGNTIYF. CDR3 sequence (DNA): TGTGCCAGCTCACCGGGGGTTACCGGGACAGGCTCTGGAAACACCATATATTTT.

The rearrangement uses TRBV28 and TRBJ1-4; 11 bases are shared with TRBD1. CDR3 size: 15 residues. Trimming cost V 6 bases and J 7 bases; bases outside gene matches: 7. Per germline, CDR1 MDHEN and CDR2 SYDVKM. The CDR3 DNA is TGTGCCAGCAGCTCCCCGGGACAGGGGGGTGAAAAACTGTTTTTT. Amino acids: CASSSPGQGGEKLFF.

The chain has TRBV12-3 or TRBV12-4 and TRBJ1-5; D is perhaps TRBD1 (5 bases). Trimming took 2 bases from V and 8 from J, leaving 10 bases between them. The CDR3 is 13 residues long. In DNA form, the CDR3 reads TGTGCCAGCAGTTTAAACGGCAGGGAGCCCCAGCATTTT. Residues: CASSLNGREPQHF.

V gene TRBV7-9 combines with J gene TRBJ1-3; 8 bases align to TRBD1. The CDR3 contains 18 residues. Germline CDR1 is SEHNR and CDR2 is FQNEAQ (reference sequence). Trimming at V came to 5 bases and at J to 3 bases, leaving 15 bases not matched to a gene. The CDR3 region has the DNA TGTGCCAGCAGCCCTCCGGGACAGGCGATCCGTGGTGGAAACACCATATATTTT. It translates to CASSPPGQAIRGGNTIYF.

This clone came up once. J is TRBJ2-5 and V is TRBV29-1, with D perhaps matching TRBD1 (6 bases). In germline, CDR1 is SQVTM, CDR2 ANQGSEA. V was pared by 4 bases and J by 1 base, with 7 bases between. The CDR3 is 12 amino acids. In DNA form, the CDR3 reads TGCAGCGTTGGGACAGTCCAAGAGACCCAGTACTTC. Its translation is CSVGTVQETQYF.

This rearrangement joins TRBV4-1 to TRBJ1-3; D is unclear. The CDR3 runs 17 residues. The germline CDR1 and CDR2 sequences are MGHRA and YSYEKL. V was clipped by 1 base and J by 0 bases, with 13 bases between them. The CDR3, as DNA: TGCGCCAGCAGCCAAGCCCCGGGATCCGGCTCTGGAAACACCATATATTTT. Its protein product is CASSQAPGSGSGNTIYF.

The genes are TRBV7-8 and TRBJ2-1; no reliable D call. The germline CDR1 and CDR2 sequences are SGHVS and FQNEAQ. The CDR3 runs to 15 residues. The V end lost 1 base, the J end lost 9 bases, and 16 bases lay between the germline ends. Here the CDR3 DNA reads TGTGCCAGCAGCTTAGGATTTGGGCCAACCACTGAGCAGTTCTTC. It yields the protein CASSLGFGPTTEQFF. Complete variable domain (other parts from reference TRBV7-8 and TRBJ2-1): GAGVSQSPRYKVAKRGQDVALRCDPISGHVSLFWYQQALGQGPEFLTYFQNEAQLDKSGLPSDRFFAERPEGSVSTLKIQRTQQEDSAVYLCASSLGFGPTTEQFFGPGTRLTVL.

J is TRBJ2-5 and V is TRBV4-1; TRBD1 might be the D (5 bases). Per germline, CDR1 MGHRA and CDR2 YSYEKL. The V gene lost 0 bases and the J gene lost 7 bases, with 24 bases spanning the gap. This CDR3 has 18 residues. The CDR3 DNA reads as TGCGCCAGCAGCCAAGAGGGTGAAGGGGCAACACGGAGAGGGACCCAGTACTTC. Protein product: CASSQEGEGATRRGTQYF.

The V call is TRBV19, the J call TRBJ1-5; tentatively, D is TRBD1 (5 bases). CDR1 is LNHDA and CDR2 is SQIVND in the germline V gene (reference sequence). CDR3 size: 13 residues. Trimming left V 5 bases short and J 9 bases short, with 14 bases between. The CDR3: CASSSGGFGPQHF. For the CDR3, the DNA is TGTGCCAGTAGTTCGGGGGGATTCGGGCCCCAGCATTTT.

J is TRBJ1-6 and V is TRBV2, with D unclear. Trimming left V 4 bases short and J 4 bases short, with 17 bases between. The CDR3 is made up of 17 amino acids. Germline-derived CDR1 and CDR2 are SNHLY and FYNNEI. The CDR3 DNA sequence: TGTGCCAGCAGTGCCCGTGGAGCGGGAGGGTATAATTCACCCCTCCACTTT. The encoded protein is CASSARGAGGYNSPLHF.

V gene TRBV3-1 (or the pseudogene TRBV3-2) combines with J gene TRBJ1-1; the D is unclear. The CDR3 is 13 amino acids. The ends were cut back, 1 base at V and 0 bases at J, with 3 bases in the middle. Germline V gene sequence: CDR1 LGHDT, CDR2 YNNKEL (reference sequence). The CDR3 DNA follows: TGTGCCAGCAGCCAAGCAGTGAACACTGAAGCTTTCTTT. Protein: CASSQAVNTEAFF.

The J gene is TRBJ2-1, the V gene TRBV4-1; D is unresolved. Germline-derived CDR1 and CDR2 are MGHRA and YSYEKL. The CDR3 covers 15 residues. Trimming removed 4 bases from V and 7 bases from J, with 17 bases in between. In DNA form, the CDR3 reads TGCGCCAGCAGCCCCCTATTTTCCCCCTTAAATGAGCAGTTCTTC. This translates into CASSPLFSPLNEQFF.

Here the CDR3 reads CASSGSAGSLETQYF. DNA of the CDR3: TGTGCCAGCAGCGGAAGTGCCGGGAGTCTAGAGACCCAGTACTTC. V gene TRBV3-1 (or the pseudogene TRBV3-2) combines with J gene TRBJ2-5; possible D gene TRBD2, 6 bases. Germline V lookup: CDR1 LGHDT, CDR2 YNNKEL (reference sequence). The V end was cut by 5 bases, the J end by 4 bases, with 17 bases between. The CDR3 sequence is 15 residues long.

CDR3 residues: CASSQGQVNEKLFF. The CDR3 nucleotides are TGTGCCAGCAGCCAGGGACAGGTTAATGAAAAACTGTTTTTT. The rearrangement joins TRBV11-3 to TRBJ1-4, with 8 bases lining up with TRBD1. The CDR3 loop spans 14 amino acids. Losses at the gene ends were 5 bases for V and 4 bases for J; bases not matched to a gene: 3. Germline V gene lookup returns CDR1 SGHNT and CDR2 YENEEA.

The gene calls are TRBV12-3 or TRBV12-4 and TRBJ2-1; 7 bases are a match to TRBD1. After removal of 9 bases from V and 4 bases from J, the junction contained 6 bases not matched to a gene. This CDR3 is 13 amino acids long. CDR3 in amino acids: CASGTETYNEQFF. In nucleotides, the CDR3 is TGTGCCAGTGGGACAGAAACTTACAATGAGCAGTTCTTC.

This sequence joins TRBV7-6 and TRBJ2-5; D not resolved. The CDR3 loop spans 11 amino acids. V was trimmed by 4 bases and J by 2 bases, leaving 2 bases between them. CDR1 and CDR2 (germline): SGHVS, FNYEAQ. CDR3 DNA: TGTGCCAGCAGCTCTCAAGAGACCCAGTACTTC. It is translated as CASSSQETQYF.

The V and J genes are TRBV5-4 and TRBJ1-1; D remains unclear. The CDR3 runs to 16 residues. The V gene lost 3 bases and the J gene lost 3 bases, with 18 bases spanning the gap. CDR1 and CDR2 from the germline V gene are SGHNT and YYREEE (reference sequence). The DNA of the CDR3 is TGTGCCAGCAGCTCGAGGACTTCCCCAAGGGACACTGAAGCTTTCTTT. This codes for CASSSRTSPRDTEAFF.

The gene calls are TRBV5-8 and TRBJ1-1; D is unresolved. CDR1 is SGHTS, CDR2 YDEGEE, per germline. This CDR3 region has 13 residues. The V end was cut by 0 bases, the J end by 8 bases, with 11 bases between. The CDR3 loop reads CASSLAYTGEAFF. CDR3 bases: TGTGCCAGCAGCTTGGCCTATACCGGGGAAGCTTTCTTT. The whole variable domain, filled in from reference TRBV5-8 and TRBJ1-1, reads EAGVTQSPTHLIKTRGQQATLRCSPISGHTSVYWYQQALGLGLQFLLWYDEGEERNRGNFPPRFSGRQFPNYSSELNVNALELEDSALYLCASSLAYTGEAFFGQGTRLTVV.